Following are 21 T cell receptor beta chains from one sample sequenced in a study of shared clonotypes between healthy human individuals. Here immunoSEQ multiplex PCR was the method, and the copy in TCRdb shows in-frame clones only, minus some. This sample carries approximately 1.5 million clones, approximately 98.5% of them seen once, and the ten largest clones take around 0.33%. The sequenced sample consisted of naive CD4+ T cells sorted from blood. Subset: CD45RA+ positively selected. Source of these receptors: a man aged 25 to 40 in good health.

The genes are TRBV4-1 and TRBJ1-1, with D unresolved. This CDR3 is built from 16 residues. Trimming removed 4 bases at V and 1 base at J, with 16 bases between. CDR1 MGHRA and CDR2 YSYEKL come from the germline V gene. CDR3 residues: CASSPTGIQKNTEAFF. DNA of the CDR3: TGCGCCAGCAGCCCTACCGGGATACAGAAGAACACTGAAGCTTTCTTT.

The chain links TRBV29-1 to TRBJ2-5, with TRBD2 identical over 15 bases. After removal of 3 bases from V and 4 bases from J, the junction contained 6 bases not matched to a gene. CDR1 SQVTM and CDR2 ANQGSEA come from the germline V gene. The length of the CDR3 is 16 residues. CDR3 nucleotide sequence: TGCAGCGTTGATCCTGGGACTAGCGGGAGGTTAGAGACCCAGTACTTC. Translated, it gives CSVDPGTSGRLETQYF.

This chain joins TRBV7-6 and TRBJ2-1; 9 bases map to TRBD1. CDR1 and CDR2 from the germline V gene are SGHVS and FNYEAQ. V lost 2 bases and J lost 6; bases outside the gene matches: 23. This CDR3 spans 21 amino acids. The chain's CDR3 is CASSLRDRDGVRGGNLNEQFF. DNA of the CDR3: TGTGCCAGCAGCTTAAGGGACAGGGATGGGGTGCGAGGGGGTAACCTCAATGAGCAGTTCTTC.

The genes are TRBV7-2 and TRBJ2-7; 12 nucleotides match TRBD1. With V trimmed by 4 bases and J by 3 bases, 4 bases remained unmatched. Germline CDR1 and CDR2: SGHTA and FQGNSA. The CDR3 consists of 15 residues. CDR3 region: CASSSGTGGFYEQYF. In DNA, the CDR3 is TGTGCCAGCAGCTCCGGGACAGGGGGCTTCTACGAGCAGTACTTC.

The chain is built from TRBV19 and TRBJ2-3; D not resolved. Germline CDR1 LNHDA, CDR2 SQIVND (reference sequence). Trimming shortened V by 1 base and J by 4 bases, and 6 bases separated the two germline ends. The CDR3 runs 13 residues. CDR3 sequence: CASSIAVADTQYF. Here the CDR3 DNA reads TGTGCCAGTAGTATAGCCGTAGCAGATACGCAGTATTTT.

The DNA for the CDR3 is TGCGCCAGCAGCAGGGGACTAGCGGGAGAGAGTACGCAGTATTTT. Translated: CASSRGLAGESTQYF. The V call is TRBV5-1, the J call TRBJ2-3, with 14 bases identical to TRBD2. Trimming removed 4 bases from V and 8 bases from J; junction bases left unmatched: 6. This CDR3 has 15 residues. Germline values: CDR1 SGHRS, CDR2 YFSETQ.

The rearrangement links TRBV27 to TRBJ2-6; TRBD2 matches at 12 bases. Losses at the gene ends were 4 bases for V and 0 bases for J; bases not matched to a gene: 4. The length of the CDR3 is 18 residues. Per the germline V gene, CDR1 is MNHEY and CDR2 is SMNVEV (reference sequence). The CDR3 DNA follows: TGTGCCAGCAGTTCTCTAGCGGGAGGGTCCTCTGGGGCCAACGTCCTGACTTTC. Its translation is CASSSLAGGSSGANVLTF.

The rearrangement links TRBV9 to TRBJ2-5, with TRBD2 identical over 7 bases. There are 14 residues in the CDR3. Per the germline V gene, CDR1 is SGDLS and CDR2 is YYNGEE. Trimming removed 7 bases from V and 2 bases from J; junction bases left unmatched: 8. CDR3 in amino acids: CASSGGRVQETQYF. The CDR3 nucleotides are TGTGCCAGCTCGGGGGGTCGAGTGCAAGAGACCCAGTACTTC.

This chain joins TRBV29-1 and TRBJ2-1; D is perhaps TRBD1 or TRBD2 (5 bases each). Trimming left V 4 bases short and J 4 bases short, with 14 bases between. Germline-derived CDR1 and CDR2 are SQVTM and ANQGSEA. The CDR3 totals 14 residues. The CDR3 bases are TGCAGCGTTGGGGGCGGGTTCGGGTACAATGAGCAGTTCTTC. Its protein product is CSVGGGFGYNEQFF.

The chain joins TRBV18 to TRBJ2-1, with D possibly TRBD2 on 6 matching bases. V was clipped by 6 bases and J by 9 bases, with 15 bases between them. This CDR3 region has 13 residues. The germline gives CDR1 KGHSH, CDR2 LQKENI. The CDR3 DNA is TGTGCCAGCTCGTCCGGCGGGGTAGGTGAGCAGTTCTTC. Encoded protein: CASSSGGVGEQFF.

This clone was detected only once. The V and J genes are TRBV27 and TRBJ1-1; D unclear. Germline-derived CDR1 and CDR2 are MNHEY and SMNVEV (reference sequence). CDR3 length equals 18 residues. V was shortened by 5 bases and J by 3 bases, with 25 bases between the two germline ends. This CDR3 is CASSPPARTNPKDTEAFF. CDR3 coding DNA: TGTGCCAGCAGTCCTCCTGCTCGAACAAACCCAAAGGACACTGAAGCTTTCTTT.

The V and J genes are TRBV2 and TRBJ2-2; tentative D call: TRBD1 (6 bases). This CDR3 is built from 12 residues. Trimming removed 4 bases at V and 7 bases at J, with 7 bases between. CDR1 and CDR2 (germline): SNHLY, FYNNEI. The CDR3 loop reads CASSAGVGELFF. The CDR3 DNA reads TGTGCCAGCAGTGCAGGGGTCGGGGAGCTGTTTTTT.

This rearrangement joins TRBV10-2 to TRBJ2-5; unclear D gene. Germline CDR1 and CDR2: WSHSY and SAAADI. This CDR3 has 19 residues. Trimming cost V 0 bases and J 0 bases, with 20 bases left between them. CDR3 DNA sequence: TGCGCCAGCAGTGAGTCGCCGAAAGTGGCAAGGAAGGACCAAGAGACCCAGTACTTC. This codes for CASSESPKVARKDQETQYF.

The table lists this clone with a count of one. V is TRBV5-8 and J is TRBJ2-5; D is unclear. The germline gives CDR1 SGHTS, CDR2 YDEGEE. V was clipped by 2 bases and J by 2 bases, with 10 bases between them. CDR3 length: 14 amino acids. CDR3 protein: CASSFAPGQETQYF. The CDR3 DNA reads as TGTGCCAGCAGCTTTGCTCCTGGGCAAGAGACCCAGTACTTC.

The chain carries TRBV2 and TRBJ2-7; TRBD2 might be the D (5 bases). V gave up 3 bases and J gave up 2 bases, with 8 bases separating them. Per germline, CDR1 SNHLY and CDR2 FYNNEI. This CDR3 is 13 amino acids long. This chain's CDR3 is CASSDPGTYEQYF. In DNA, the CDR3 is TGTGCCAGCAGTGATCCGGGAACCTACGAGCAGTACTTC.

This rearrangement joins TRBV2 to TRBJ2-4; 9 bases match TRBD1. The germline V gene has CDR1 SNHLY and CDR2 FYNNEI. With V trimmed by 5 bases and J by 2 bases, 4 bases remained unmatched. The CDR3 spans 15 residues. CDR3 nucleotides: TGTGCCAGCAGTTGGGACAGGGTAACCAAAAACATTCAGTACTTC. Encoded protein: CASSWDRVTKNIQYF.

The chain recombines TRBV7-9 with TRBJ1-3; tentatively, D is TRBD1 (5 bases). The germline V gene encodes CDR1 SEHNR and CDR2 FQNEAQ (reference sequence). The CDR3 extends over 15 amino acids. V was trimmed by 5 bases and J by 0 bases, leaving 11 bases between them. The CDR3 DNA sequence: TGTGCCAGCAGCCTGGACACCCGCTCTGGAAACACCATATATTTT. The encoded protein is CASSLDTRSGNTIYF.

The chain is built from TRBV28 and TRBJ1-4; TRBD1 aligns across 9 bases. CDR3 size: 14 residues. Germline V lookup: CDR1 MDHEN, CDR2 SYDVKM. J gave up 8 bases and V 5 bases, and 6 bases lay outside the gene matches. CDR3 nucleotide sequence: TGTGCCAGCAGTCAACAGGGGGCGCGGGAAAAACTGTTTTTT. Residues: CASSQQGAREKLFF.

V is TRBV5-4 and J is TRBJ2-7; 8 positions agree with TRBD1. CDR1 and CDR2 (germline): SGHNT, YYREEE (reference sequence). There are 14 residues in the CDR3. With 3 bases clipped from V and 7 bases from J, the junction kept 9 bases outside the gene matches. As DNA, the CDR3 is TGTGCCAGCAGCTCGGGACAGGAGCCTGGGGAGCAGTACTTC. It codes for CASSSGQEPGEQYF.

The V gene is TRBV14, the J gene TRBJ1-4; no definite D call. The length of the CDR3 is 14 residues. Trimming shortened V by 0 bases and J by 9 bases, and 11 bases separated the two germline ends. CDR1 is SGHDN and CDR2 is FVKESK in the germline V gene. CDR3 region: CASSQDLGHKKLFF. The CDR3, as DNA: TGTGCCAGCAGCCAAGATCTTGGCCACAAAAAACTGTTTTTT.

V gene TRBV7-2 combines with J gene TRBJ1-3, with D possibly matching TRBD1 (5 bases). CDR3 length equals 14 residues. The V end was cut by 1 base, the J end by 7 bases, with 11 bases between. The germline gives CDR1 SGHTA, CDR2 FQGNSA. The CDR3 is CASSLGDSRNTIYF. The CDR3 DNA reads TGTGCCAGCAGCTTAGGCGACAGCCGGAACACCATATATTTT.